The 30 T cell receptor beta chains below all came from one sample that was sequenced in a study of blood T cell repertoires in COVID-19. The table came from immunoSEQ multiplex PCR; TCRdb's copy has only in-frame clones and leaves some out. This table has about 160,000 clones, 87% appearing once. The material sequenced was peripheral blood. The receptor source for this set is a woman aged 55-69 years who had recovered from COVID-19.

The J gene is TRBJ1-2, the V gene TRBV5-6; TRBD1 is a possible D gene (5 bases). This CDR3 has 14 amino acids. V dropped 4 bases and J dropped 4 bases, with 14 bases sitting between them. CDR1 is SGHDT, CDR2 YYEEEE, per germline. CDR3 nucleotides: TGTGCCAGCAGCGGCGTTGGGACTTTCTATGGCTACACCTTC. Its protein product is CASSGVGTFYGYTF.

The chain joins TRBV5-4 to TRBJ1-2; TRBD1 matches at 7 bases. This CDR3 contains 14 residues. With 7 bases clipped from V and 5 bases from J, the junction kept 11 bases outside the gene matches. From germline, CDR1 is SGHNT and CDR2 YYREEE (reference sequence). CDR3 amino acids: CASYRDSMRYGYTF. Written as DNA, the CDR3 is TGTGCCAGCTACCGGGACAGCATGCGGTATGGCTACACCTTC.

V gene TRBV11-2 combines with J gene TRBJ2-3, with D possibly matching TRBD2 (7 bases). CDR1 is SGHAT, CDR2 FQNNGV, per germline. CDR3 length: 16 residues. Trimming removed 3 bases at V and 4 bases at J, with 17 bases between. CDR3 in DNA: TGTGCCAGCAGCTTCGGCTTCCGGGGGGCCTCAGATACGCAGTATTTT. Translated: CASSFGFRGASDTQYF.

The chain links TRBV11-2 to TRBJ2-5, with no clear D. Deletions cut 6 bases from V and 4 bases from J, with 6 bases between. Germline CDR1 and CDR2: SGHAT and FQNNGV. CDR3 length: 11 residues. This chain's CDR3 is CASRSAETQYF. DNA for the CDR3: TGTGCCAGCAGAAGCGCAGAGACCCAGTACTTC.

The chain uses TRBV4-1 and TRBJ1-6; D gene unclear. CDR1 and CDR2 from the germline V gene are MGHRA and YSYEKL. CDR3 size: 16 residues. V shed 2 bases and J shed 7 bases, with 15 bases lying between them. The DNA of the CDR3 is TGCGCCAGCAGCCAAACTCAAGACACCAGAAATTCACCCCTCCACTTT. Its translation is CASSQTQDTRNSPLHF.

This sequence joins TRBV2 and TRBJ1-3; D unresolved. Germline values: CDR1 SNHLY, CDR2 FYNNEI. V was clipped by 8 bases and J by 2 bases, with 4 bases between them. The CDR3 is 11 amino acids. CDR3 region: CASSAGNTIYF. The CDR3 bases are TGTGCCAGCTCCGCTGGAAACACCATATATTTT.

The rearrangement links TRBV6-5 to TRBJ1-2, with D possibly being TRBD1 (6 bases). This CDR3 comprises 14 residues. Germline CDR1 and CDR2: MNHEY and SVGAGI. Trimming removed 2 bases from V and 2 bases from J, with 9 bases in between. The CDR3 protein is CASSYNRENYGYTF. In nucleotides, the CDR3 is TGTGCCAGCAGTTACAACAGGGAGAACTATGGCTACACCTTC.

CDR3 amino acids: CASSTASGGRSNEQFF. The CDR3 DNA sequence: TGTGCCAGCAGTACCGCTAGCGGGGGGCGCAGCAATGAGCAGTTCTTC. This chain connects TRBV6-2 or TRBV6-3 to TRBJ2-1; 11 bases agree with TRBD2. Germline CDR1 MNHEY, CDR2 SVGEGT. Trimming took 5 bases from V and 6 from J; bases not matched to a gene: 9. The CDR3 consists of 16 residues.

This rearrangement joins TRBV4-1 to TRBJ1-2; the match to TRBD1 covers 10 bases. Germline CDR1 is MGHRA and CDR2 is YSYEKL. Losses at the gene ends were 5 bases for V and 3 bases for J; bases not matched to a gene: 3. The CDR3 is 14 residues long. The CDR3 region has the DNA TGCGCCAGCAGCAGGACAGGGGGGGACTATGGCTACACCTTC. Translated: CASSRTGGDYGYTF.

The chain recombines TRBV5-1 with TRBJ1-1, with D maybe TRBD1 (5 bases). The CDR3 is 14 amino acids. Trimming cost V 0 bases and J 1 base, with 7 bases left between them. Germline CDR1 reads SGHRS; CDR2 reads YFSETQ. CDR3: CASSLGQRNTEAFF. The DNA of the CDR3 is TGCGCCAGCAGCTTGGGACAGAGGAACACTGAAGCTTTCTTT.

The DNA of the CDR3 is TGTGCCAGCAGCGTAGCAGCAGGGTGGGGAAACACCATATATTTT. Amino acids: CASSVAAGWGNTIYF. The chain combines TRBV9 with TRBJ1-3, with a tentative D call TRBD1 (5 bases). The V end lost 0 bases, the J end lost 4 bases, and 11 bases lay between the germline ends. CDR3 length equals 15 residues. Germline V gene data show CDR1 as SGDLS and CDR2 as YYNGEE.

This chain uses TRBV5-1 with TRBJ2-5; 14 bases line up with TRBD2. CDR1 and CDR2 from the germline V gene are SGHRS and YFSETQ. This CDR3 contains 16 residues. Trimming removed 3 bases from V and 5 bases from J; junction bases left unmatched: 6. CDR3: CASSSTSGGAYETQYF. The CDR3 bases are TGCGCCAGCAGCTCGACTAGCGGGGGGGCCTATGAGACCCAGTACTTC. Combining the CDR3 with reference TRBV5-1 and TRBJ2-5 gives the whole variable domain KAGVTQTPRYLIKTRGQQVTLSCSPISGHRSVSWYQQTPGQGLQFLFEYFSETQRNKGNFPGRFSGRQFSNSRSEMNVSTLELGDSALYLCASSSTSGGAYETQYFGPGTRLLVL.

V is TRBV6-5 and J is TRBJ1-2; D remains unclear. V lost 2 bases, J lost 5 bases, and 9 bases lay in between. The CDR3 has 13 residues. Germline-derived CDR1 and CDR2 are MNHEY and SVGAGI. The CDR3 reads CASSYRNSYGYTF. The CDR3 DNA sequence: TGTGCCAGCAGTTACCGAAACAGTTATGGCTACACCTTC.

CDR3 nucleotides: TGTGCCACCAGTGATCCGAAACCGGGACTAGCGAAGACAGATACGCAGTATTTT. It encodes CATSDPKPGLAKTDTQYF. The chain uses TRBV24-1 and TRBJ2-3; 10 bases agree with TRBD2. The CDR3 consists of 18 residues. The ends lost 3 bases at V and 3 bases at J; junction bases unmatched: 11. Looked up from germline, CDR1 is KGHDR and CDR2 is SFDVKD.

This chain's CDR3 is CASSSRRRGYYEQYF. CDR3 coding DNA: TGTGCCAGCAGCTCCCGGAGAAGGGGCTACTACGAGCAGTACTTC. The gene calls are TRBV11-2 and TRBJ2-7, with D maybe TRBD1 (5 bases). V lost 4 bases and J lost 3, with 16 bases in between. The CDR3 has 15 residues. CDR1 and CDR2 (germline): SGHAT, FQNNGV.

The J gene is TRBJ1-2, the V gene TRBV10-3; D gene uncertain. Deletions cut 6 bases from V and 1 base from J, with 15 bases between. The CDR3 runs 15 residues. The germline gives CDR1 ENHRY, CDR2 SYGVKD. The CDR3 sequence: CAIREEMTGNYGYTF. In nucleotides, the CDR3 is TGTGCCATCAGGGAGGAAATGACGGGTAACTATGGCTACACCTTC.

CDR3: CASSLVRLLAGGRDTQYF. CDR3 DNA: TGTGCCAGCAGCTTAGTTAGGTTGCTAGCGGGGGGTAGGGATACGCAGTATTTT. The chain recombines TRBV7-2 with TRBJ2-3; TRBD2 matches at 11 bases. The CDR3 sequence is 18 residues long. After removal of 1 base from V and 6 bases from J, the junction contained 12 bases not matched to a gene. In germline, CDR1 is SGHTA, CDR2 FQGNSA.

The J gene is TRBJ2-3, the V gene TRBV5-1; TRBD1 matches at 8 bases. Germline V gene data show CDR1 as SGHRS and CDR2 as YFSETQ. V lost 5 bases, J lost 1 base, and 12 bases stayed unmatched. The CDR3 loop spans 17 amino acids. The CDR3 region has the DNA TGCGCCAGCAGTTTCTTTCCAGGGGGCGCGGGCACAGATACGCAGTATTTT. The encoded protein is CASSFFPGGAGTDTQYF.

This clone was observed a handful of times. This chain connects TRBV9 to TRBJ1-2, with D unresolved. Deletions cut 1 base from V and 0 bases from J, with 7 bases between. Germline V gene sequence: CDR1 SGDLS, CDR2 YYNGEE. CDR3 length: 14 residues. Here the CDR3 reads CASSVMAANYGYTF. The CDR3 DNA follows: TGTGCCAGCAGCGTAATGGCGGCTAACTATGGCTACACCTTC.

The rearrangement joins TRBV10-2 to TRBJ2-3, with 14 bases identical to TRBD2. The germline V gene has CDR1 WSHSY and CDR2 SAAADI. Trimming took 7 bases from V and 5 from J; bases not matched to a gene: 14. There are 18 residues in the CDR3. The chain's CDR3 is CASTHGGTSGGLGDTQYF. For the CDR3, the DNA is TGCGCCAGCACCCATGGGGGGACTAGCGGGGGCCTGGGAGATACGCAGTATTTT.

Only one count was recorded for this clone. This chain uses TRBV7-9 with TRBJ2-3; D is perhaps TRBD2 (5 bases). This CDR3 contains 15 residues. Deletions cut 7 bases from V and 0 bases from J, with 14 bases between. CDR1 and CDR2 from the germline V gene are SEHNR and FQNEAQ (reference sequence). CDR3 coding DNA: TGTGCCAGCACCGTCAGCGGAACTAGCACAGATACGCAGTATTTT. Translated: CASTVSGTSTDTQYF.

This clone came up a few times. The chain employs TRBV5-6 and TRBJ2-7, with 14 bases that match TRBD2. From germline, CDR1 is SGHDT and CDR2 YYEEEE. The CDR3 extends over 15 amino acids. J was trimmed by 2 bases and V by 4 bases; bases with no gene match: 2. The CDR3: CASSAGLAGAYEQYF. For the CDR3, the DNA is TGTGCCAGCAGCGCGGGACTAGCGGGGGCCTACGAGCAGTACTTC.

This sequence joins TRBV6-1 and TRBJ1-4; 7 bases are shared with TRBD1. CDR1 MNHNS and CDR2 SASEGT come from the germline V gene. With V trimmed by 3 bases and J by 5 bases, 3 bases remained unmatched. The CDR3 extends over 14 amino acids. DNA of the CDR3: TGTGCCAGCAGTGAGGGACAGAGAAATGAAAAACTGTTTTTT. It yields the protein CASSEGQRNEKLFF.

V and J are TRBV28 and TRBJ2-7; D not resolved. Trimming stripped 6 bases from V and 4 bases from J, with 10 bases between. CDR1 and CDR2 from the germline V gene are MDHEN and SYDVKM. The CDR3 runs to 12 residues. The CDR3 coding sequence is TGTGCCAGCAGATCCACAACATACGAGCAGTACTTC. Amino acid sequence: CASRSTTYEQYF.

The chain is built from TRBV29-1 and TRBJ2-5, with a possible D match to TRBD1 (5 bases). The V gene's germline CDR1 is SQVTM and CDR2 ANQGSEA. The CDR3 runs 13 residues. V was trimmed by 5 bases and J by 10 bases, leaving 20 bases between them. Written as DNA, the CDR3 is TGCAGCGTTATCGCCCTGGGGCACTCGGGCCAGTACTTC. Its translation: CSVIALGHSGQYF.

There are a few counts of this clone. CDR3 loop: CACERGGQETQYF. As DNA, the CDR3 is TGTGCCTGCGAAAGGGGGGGGCAAGAGACCCAGTACTTC. The chain carries TRBV7-2 and TRBJ2-5; perhaps TRBD2 as D (7 bases). The germline V gene encodes CDR1 SGHTA and CDR2 FQGNSA. The CDR3 covers 13 residues. V shed 11 bases and J shed 2 bases, with 15 bases lying between them. The full variable domain, with the rest looked up from reference TRBV7-2 and TRBJ2-5, is GAGVSQSPSNKVTEKGKDVELRCDPISGHTALYWYRQSLGQGLEFLIYFQGNSAPDKSGLPSDRFSAERTGGSVSTLTIQRTQQEDSAVYLCACERGGQETQYFGPGTRLLVL.

The chain carries TRBV30 and TRBJ2-3, with D possibly TRBD1 on 6 matching bases. The CDR3 extends over 16 amino acids. Germline V gene data show CDR1 as GTSNPN and CDR2 as SVGIG (reference sequence). V gave up 2 bases and J gave up 3 bases, with 18 bases separating them. CDR3 protein: CAWSKPVNRVTDTQYF. CDR3 coding DNA: TGTGCCTGGAGTAAACCGGTAAACAGGGTGACAGATACGCAGTATTTT.

As regards this clone: The sample carries other DNA sequences with the same CDR3. The CDR3 DNA is TGTGCCAGCAGCTTAGCTGGAGGAAGAGAGACCCAGTACTTC. It yields the protein CASSLAGGRETQYF. The J gene is TRBJ2-5, the V gene TRBV11-2; a weak D match, TRBD2 (5 bases). Germline values: CDR1 SGHAT, CDR2 FQNNGV. Trimming left V 1 base short and J 4 bases short, with 10 bases between. This CDR3 comprises 14 residues.

CDR3 loop: CASSSLGQGRNSPLHF. DNA for the CDR3: TGTGCCAGCAGCTCCTTGGGACAGGGGCGGAATTCACCCCTCCACTTT. This rearrangement joins TRBV7-9 to TRBJ1-6; 10 bases match TRBD1. Unmatched junction bases numbered 7, after V lost 4 bases and J lost 7 bases. Germline lookup yields CDR1 SEHNR and CDR2 FQNEAQ (reference sequence). CDR3 length: 16 residues.

The chain couples TRBV7-9 to TRBJ1-1; TRBD1 aligns across 9 bases. Losses at the gene ends were 5 bases for V and 5 bases for J; bases not matched to a gene: 9. Germline V gene data show CDR1 as SEHNR and CDR2 as FQNEAQ (reference sequence). This CDR3 has 15 amino acids. The CDR3 nucleotides are TGTGCCAGCAGCCCGAACAGGGGGCTGAGTACTGAAGCTTTCTTT. It yields the protein CASSPNRGLSTEAFF.